These 30 T cell receptor beta chains share one sample of origin, sequenced in a study of regulatory T cells in long-lasting Graves disease. Arm-PCR of CDR3 regions with iRepertoire HTBI primers generated TCR beta libraries. TCRdb reprocessed the multiplex PCR reads via MiXCR and lists one record per CDR3 protein. The sample records approximately 690,000 distinct CDR3 sequences, about 32% being singletons. The time point here: persistent/refractory GD, antithyroid drugs over 5 years with positive TRAb. After RNA was extracted from PBMCs, the TCR library was made from it. The source was peripheral blood mononuclear cells (PBMCs), collected when the disease was refractory, from a patient treated with antithyroid drugs. These receptor sequences come from a female donor with Graves disease.

This clonotype was counted ten times or more. A junction end diverges from the germline sequence, so it may reflect a read error. In DNA, the CDR3 is TGTGCCAGCAGTATAGGGACAGGCGCCAACTATGGCTACACCTTC. It codes for CASSIGTGANYGYTF. This chain uses TRBV19 with TRBJ1-2; 8 bases are shared with TRBD1. CDR1 is LNHDA, CDR2 SQIVND, per germline (reference sequence). The CDR3 runs 15 residues. Full variable domain (rest looked up from reference TRBV19 and TRBJ1-2): DGGITQSPKYLFRKEGQNVTLSCEQNLNHDAMYWYRQDPGQGLRLIYYSQIVNDFQKGDIAEGYSVSREKKESFPLTVTSAQKNPTAFYLCASSIGTGANYGYTFGSGTRLTVV.

This clonotype has a handful of counts. The DNA of the CDR3 is TGCGCCAGCAGAGAGGGTGTAGGTAACACTGAAGCTTTCTTT. It yields the protein CASREGVGNTEAFF. This chain connects TRBV5-1 to TRBJ1-1; D is ambiguous. Deletions cut 5 bases from V and 2 bases from J, with 13 bases between. Germline loops: CDR1 SGHRS, CDR2 YFSETQ. CDR3 length equals 14 residues.

This sequence joins TRBV6-1 and TRBJ1-2; no reliable D call. The V end lost 3 bases, the J end lost 8 bases, and 7 bases lay between the germline ends. CDR1 and CDR2 (germline): MNHNS, SASEGT. The CDR3 spans 11 residues. This chain's CDR3 is CASSDSGGYTF. The CDR3 coding sequence is TGTGCCAGCAGTGACTCTGGGGGCTACACCTTC.

This clonotype was observed a handful of times. The chain employs TRBV7-9 and TRBJ2-5; the match to TRBD2 covers 12 bases. CDR1 is SEHNR and CDR2 is FQNEAQ in the germline V gene (reference sequence). V lost 5 bases and J lost 3; bases outside the gene matches: 7. The CDR3 is made up of 16 amino acids. The CDR3 region has the DNA TGTGCCAGCAGCCTGAGACTAGCGGGAGATGAAGAGACCCAGTACTTC. This encodes CASSLRLAGDEETQYF.

The rearrangement uses TRBV15 and TRBJ1-2; D ambiguous. CDR1 and CDR2 (germline): LNHNV, YYDKDF (reference sequence). The CDR3 totals 13 residues. V lost 3 bases to trimming and J lost 4 bases, with 9 bases between them. The CDR3 loop reads CATSRGSTYGYTF. CDR3 coding DNA: TGTGCCACCAGCAGGGGCAGTACCTATGGCTACACCTTC.

On this clonotype: This may be a read error: a much more frequent sequence differs by one nucleotide. This rearrangement joins TRBV6-2 or TRBV6-3 to TRBJ1-1; TRBD1 is a possible D gene (6 bases). From germline, CDR1 is MNHEY and CDR2 SVGEGT. The CDR3 has 15 residues. This chain's CDR3 is CASTFYRDEFTEALF. Here the CDR3 DNA reads TGTGCCAGCACTTTTTACAGGGATGAATTCACTGAAGCTCTCTTT.

V usage is TRBV7-6 and J usage is TRBJ2-7, with D maybe TRBD2 (5 bases). Germline loops: CDR1 SGHVS, CDR2 FNYEAQ. Trimming stripped 5 bases from V and 3 bases from J, with 20 bases between. CDR3 length: 16 amino acids. For the CDR3, the DNA is TGTGCCAGCAGCCCGGTGTCGCTAGCCGACTACTACGAGCAGTACTTC. The encoded protein is CASSPVSLADYYEQYF.

V gene TRBV9 combines with J gene TRBJ2-7; the match to TRBD2 covers 15 bases. The trim removed 0 bases at V and 1 base at J, leaving 2 bases unmatched. There are 17 residues in the CDR3. The germline gives CDR1 SGDLS, CDR2 YYNGEE. Here the CDR3 reads CASSVGGLAGGSYEQYF. In DNA form, the CDR3 reads TGTGCCAGCAGCGTAGGCGGACTAGCGGGAGGGTCCTACGAGCAGTACTTC.

As for this clonotype: An end of the junction differs from the germline gene, which may be a read error. The chain recombines TRBV6-2 or TRBV6-3 with TRBJ1-2, with D maybe TRBD1 (5 bases). The CDR3 consists of 15 residues. The V gene's germline CDR1 is MNHEY and CDR2 SVGEGT. The CDR3 region is CAGSEVQEANYGYTF. The DNA of the CDR3 is TGTGCCGGCAGTGAAGTACAGGAAGCTAACTATGGCTACACCTTC.

This clonotype was counted at least ten times. The chain uses TRBV28 and TRBJ1-6; 7 nucleotides agree with TRBD1. CDR3 length equals 19 residues. CDR1 is MDHEN, CDR2 SYDVKM, per germline. V dropped 6 bases and J dropped 7; count of bases not matched to a gene: 21. The CDR3 nucleotides are TGTGCCAGCAGGCCGCCCCGGGACAGTCATAGGGACCAAAATTCACCCCTCCACTTT. Its translation: CASRPPRDSHRDQNSPLHF.

The chain uses TRBV13 and TRBJ1-1; the D gene is possibly TRBD1 (5 bases). The germline gives CDR1 PRHDT, CDR2 FYEKMQ (reference sequence). Trimming cost V 2 bases and J 6 bases, with 13 bases left between them. The CDR3 runs 14 residues. CDR3 loop: CASSLLGEVAEAFF. The CDR3 region has the DNA TGTGCCAGCAGCTTATTAGGGGAAGTCGCTGAAGCTTTCTTT.

This clonotype was counted between two and nine times. The chain recombines TRBV20-1 with TRBJ1-1, with 8 positions matching TRBD1. The length of the CDR3 is 14 residues. With 3 bases clipped from V and 4 bases from J, the junction kept 7 bases outside the gene matches. Germline V gene sequence: CDR1 DFQATT, CDR2 SNEGSKA (reference sequence). The CDR3 protein is CSASLYRGVTEAFF. The CDR3 DNA follows: TGCAGTGCTAGTCTTTACAGGGGGGTCACTGAAGCTTTCTTT.

Regarding this clonotype: At one end the junction does not follow the germline gene, possibly because of a read error. This chain uses TRBV6-2 or TRBV6-3 with TRBJ1-5, with D possibly matching TRBD1 (6 bases). Germline-derived CDR1 and CDR2 are MNHEY and SVGEGT. There are 15 residues in the CDR3. Here the CDR3 reads CASSDTGFGGQPRHF. CDR3 DNA sequence: TGTGCCAGCAGTGATACAGGGTTTGGAGGTCAGCCCCGGCATTTT.

This clonotype was recorded at least ten times. This rearrangement joins TRBV28 to TRBJ1-5, with D maybe TRBD1 (6 bases). Between the trimmed V and J ends, which lost 3 bases and 7 bases, there was a span of 19 bases. CDR1 and CDR2 from the germline V gene are MDHEN and SYDVKM. The CDR3 consists of 16 residues. CDR3 sequence reads: CASSFFPRGLEQPQHF. The CDR3 bases are TGTGCCAGCAGTTTTTTTCCCCGGGGGCTAGAGCAGCCCCAGCATTTT.

In the case of this clonotype: A much larger clone differs by one base, so this may be a read error. V gene TRBV28 combines with J gene TRBJ1-6; TRBD1 matches 7 bases. The CDR3 consists of 14 residues. V lost 10 bases and J lost 7; bases outside the gene matches: 10. The germline V gene has CDR1 MDHEN and CDR2 SYDVKM. CDR3 sequence reads: CANTPGQRNSPLHF. CDR3 sequence (DNA): TGTGCCAACACCCCGGGACAGCGAAATTCACCCCTCCACTTT.

This clonotype was picked up a small number of times. The chain carries TRBV6-1 and TRBJ2-2, with D hard to call. The CDR3 consists of 13 residues. CDR1 and CDR2 (germline): MNHNS, SASEGT. The ends were cut back, 7 bases at V and 5 bases at J, with 11 bases in the middle. The CDR3 is CASTAQPTGELFF. The CDR3 nucleotides read TGTGCCAGCACGGCTCAACCTACCGGGGAGCTGTTTTTT.

This chain uses TRBV18 with TRBJ1-3; D is ambiguous. This CDR3 spans 14 amino acids. The germline V gene encodes CDR1 KGHSH and CDR2 LQKENI. V was shortened by 4 bases and J by 2 bases, with 9 bases between the two germline ends. The CDR3 DNA follows: TGTGCCAGCTCACTGAGGACGCCTGGAAACACCATATATTTT. The encoded protein is CASSLRTPGNTIYF.

V and J are TRBV6-4 and TRBJ1-1; D possibly corresponds to TRBD1 (6 bases). The CDR3 sequence is 14 residues long. CDR1 is MRHNA, CDR2 SNTAGT, per germline. V gave up 5 bases and J gave up 3 bases, with 13 bases separating them. The CDR3 bases are TGTGCCAGCAGTTACGGGGACACTTACACTGAAGCTTTCTTT. It encodes CASSYGDTYTEAFF.

CDR3 region: CSVGDRANQPQHF. CDR3 in DNA: TGCAGCGTTGGGGACAGGGCCAATCAGCCCCAGCATTTT. The V gene is TRBV29-1, the J gene TRBJ1-5; TRBD1 matches 9 bases. The V and J ends lost 4 bases and 3 bases, in that order; junction bases with no gene match: 1. The CDR3 spans 13 residues. Germline assignment: CDR1 SQVTM and CDR2 ANQGSEA. Together with reference TRBV29-1 and TRBJ1-5, the CDR3 gives the full variable domain: SAVISQKPSRDICQRGTSLTIQCQVDSQVTMMFWYRQQPGQSLTLIATANQGSEATYESGFVIDKFPISRPNLTFSTLTVSNMSPEDSSIYLCSVGDRANQPQHFGDGTRLSIL.

This chain uses TRBV5-6 with TRBJ2-2; 13 positions agree with TRBD2. The CDR3 totals 15 residues. CDR1 is SGHDT and CDR2 is YYEEEE in the germline V gene. V dropped 4 bases and J dropped 4; count of bases not matched to a gene: 1. For the CDR3, the DNA is TGTGCCAGCAGCCGGACTAGCGGGGGCACCGGGGAGCTGTTTTTT. It codes for CASSRTSGGTGELFF.

This clonotype has only a few counts. The chain joins TRBV12-3 or TRBV12-4 to TRBJ2-2; 10 bases fit TRBD2. CDR3 size: 17 residues. V trimming: 6 bases; J trimming: 1 base; junction bases outside the gene matches: 8. CDR3 residues: CASRWGSGRLNTGELFF. Here the CDR3 DNA reads TGTGCCAGCAGGTGGGGTAGCGGGAGGCTGAACACCGGGGAGCTGTTTTTT.

This clonotype was detected only a few times. The junction departs from germline at one end; a sequencing error may be responsible. The chain recombines TRBV28 with TRBJ1-2, with unresolved D. From germline, CDR1 is MDHEN and CDR2 SYDVKM. The CDR3 runs to 12 residues. The CDR3 DNA reads as TGTGCCGGCAGTTTAGTTGGAATCGGCTACACCTTC. Protein product: CAGSLVGIGYTF.

Concerning this clonotype: Since a much larger clone is just one base distant, this may be a read error. This chain connects TRBV6-2 or TRBV6-3 to TRBJ1-6, with D hard to call. Per the germline V gene, CDR1 is MNHEY and CDR2 is SVGEGT. CDR3 length: 15 amino acids. The CDR3 loop is CAGSARGLSNSPLHF. CDR3 coding DNA: TGTGCCGGCAGTGCTCGTGGACTATCTAATTCACCCCTCCACTTT.

This clonotype was seen a handful of times. The V and J genes are TRBV3-1 and TRBJ1-5, with a weak D call TRBD1 (5 bases). CDR1 and CDR2 from the germline V gene are LGHDT and YNNKEL (reference sequence). The CDR3 loop spans 16 amino acids. The ends were cut back, 2 bases at V and 2 bases at J, with 13 bases in the middle. Here the CDR3 reads CASSQRDVLGNQPQHF. DNA of the CDR3: TGTGCCAGCAGCCAAAGGGACGTCCTGGGCAATCAGCCCCAGCATTTT.

This clonotype was counted at least ten times. The V call is TRBV11-3, the J call TRBJ1-1; D is ambiguous. The CDR3 covers 12 residues. The germline V gene encodes CDR1 SGHNT and CDR2 YENEEA. Trimming removed 7 bases from V and 6 bases from J, with 12 bases in between. The CDR3 loop reads CASIQDVSEAFF. CDR3 nucleotides: TGTGCCAGCATTCAGGATGTTTCTGAAGCTTTCTTT.

The chain carries TRBV7-9 and TRBJ1-1; D may be TRBD1 (6 bases). Trimming pared 1 base from V and 1 base from J, leaving 10 bases between. There are 15 residues in the CDR3. Germline V CDR1 and CDR2: SEHNR, FQNEAQ (reference sequence). The CDR3 spells CASSLGTGQNTEAFF. CDR3 DNA: TGTGCCAGCAGCTTAGGTACGGGACAGAACACTGAAGCTTTCTTT.

This clonotype was counted between two and nine times. Germline and junction disagree at one end, which may indicate a read error. The rearrangement links TRBV27 to TRBJ2-7, with D perhaps TRBD1 (5 bases). CDR3 length: 14 amino acids. Germline CDR1 and CDR2: MNHEY and SMNVEV (reference sequence). CDR3 bases: TGTGCCGGCAGTAAAACAGGTATTGGGTACGAGCAGTACTTC. Amino acid sequence: CAGSKTGIGYEQYF.

Concerning this clonotype itself: This may be a read error, as it is one base from a much larger clone. The rearrangement joins TRBV6-2 or TRBV6-3 to TRBJ2-5; D may be TRBD2 (6 bases). The tail of the sequence fits TRBJ2-7 better, so the J call may be wrong. CDR1 and CDR2 from the germline V gene are MNHEY and SVGEGT. This CDR3 spans 12 amino acids. The CDR3 bases are TGTGTCAGCAGTGGGACTCTCTACGAGCAGTACTTC. This gives the protein CVSSGTLYEQYF.

This clonotype was seen at least ten times. At one of its ends the junction is not consistent with the germline gene, which may arise from a read error. CDR3 in DNA: TGTGCCAGCACACTTACGGGACAGATGGCTTTT. Residues: CASTLTGQMAF. The rearrangement joins TRBV12-3 or TRBV12-4 to TRBJ1-4, with 7 bases lining up with TRBD1. The CDR3 contains 11 residues.

The chain carries TRBV6-2 or TRBV6-3 and TRBJ2-4; no clear D. Per the germline V gene, CDR1 is MNHEY and CDR2 is SVGEGT. The V and J ends lost 0 bases and 0 bases respectively, with 9 bases between them. The CDR3 spans 16 residues. This chain's CDR3 is CASSYSRQLAKNIQYF. CDR3 bases: TGTGCCAGCAGTTACTCGAGGCAGTTAGCCAAAAACATTCAGTACTTC.